The rows below give T cell receptor beta chains drawn from one sample of a study of blood T cell repertoires in COVID-19. Sequenced by immunoSEQ multiplex PCR; TCRdb stores in-frame clones only, minus some. The table shows 75,000 to 95,000 clones, with 88% occurring only once. Sequencing used peripheral blood. The receptors here all came from a woman of 80 years or more with acute or convalescent COVID-19. The CDR3 runs from the conserved cysteine through the conserved F or W. D genes are given only for firm matches. Size is omitted from some rows. Given values are once, few, many or a class for expanded clones.

v_call: TRBV4-3; clone_size: NA; j_call: TRBJ2-7; d_call: TRBD2; cdr3_nt: TGCGCCAGCAGCCAAGGGACTAGCGCATCCTACGAGCAGTACTTC; cdr3_aa: CASSQGTSASYEQYF
v_call: TRBV4-3; clone_size: NA; j_call: TRBJ2-1; d_call: TRBD2; cdr3_nt: TGCGCCAGCAGCCAAGCCTCCGGGACTAGGGATTACAATGAGCAGTTCTTC; cdr3_aa: CASSQASGTRDYNEQFF
v_call: TRBV5-1; clone_size: NA; j_call: TRBJ2-3; d_call: TRBD2; cdr3_nt: TGCGCCAGCAGCCCCCCTAGCGGGGGGGGGTCGGCAGATACGCAGTATTTT; cdr3_aa: CASSPPSGGGSADTQYF
v_call: TRBV15; clone_size: NA; j_call: TRBJ1-2; d_call: TRBD1; cdr3_nt: TGTGCCACCAGCAGTCCCCGGGACAGGGGGTCCTATGGCTACACCTTC; cdr3_aa: CATSSPRDRGSYGYTF
v_call: TRBV5-1; clone_size: NA; j_call: TRBJ2-5; d_call: NA; cdr3_nt: TGCGCCAGCAGGGAGGGTTTCCAAGAGACCCAGTACTTC; cdr3_aa: CASREGFQETQYF
v_call: TRBV6-1; clone_size: NA; j_call: TRBJ2-7; d_call: NA; cdr3_nt: TGTGCCAGCAGTGAACCTACAGGGATTCCCTACGAGCAGTACTTC; cdr3_aa: CASSEPTGIPYEQYF
v_call: TRBV5-1; clone_size: NA; j_call: TRBJ2-1; d_call: NA; cdr3_nt: TGCGCCAGCAGCTTGGCCTATGAGCAGTTCTTC; cdr3_aa: CASSLAYEQFF
v_call: TRBV29-1; clone_size: NA; j_call: TRBJ2-5; d_call: NA; cdr3_nt: TGCAGCGTTGAAAAGGGGGAGACCCAGTACTTC; cdr3_aa: CSVEKGETQYF
v_call: TRBV4-2; clone_size: NA; j_call: TRBJ1-2; d_call: NA; cdr3_nt: TGTGCCAGCAGCCAGCAGAGCGGGGAGGGGTATGGCTACACCTTC; cdr3_aa: CASSQQSGEGYGYTF
v_call: TRBV11-2; clone_size: NA; j_call: TRBJ1-4; d_call: NA; cdr3_nt: TGTGCCAGCAGTCCCCCGGGCAGGGGCGTGGGTGAAAAACTGTTTTTT; cdr3_aa: CASSPPGRGVGEKLFF
v_call: TRBV9; clone_size: NA; j_call: TRBJ2-1; d_call: TRBD2; cdr3_nt: TGTGCCAGCAGCGTCAGCGGGGGAGGGAGCTACAATGAGCAGTTCTTC; cdr3_aa: CASSVSGGGSYNEQFF
v_call: TRBV5-4; clone_size: once; j_call: TRBJ2-3; d_call: NA; cdr3_nt: TGTGCCAGCAGCCCAGCGACCTACACAGATACGCAGTATTTT; cdr3_aa: CASSPATYTDTQYF
v_call: TRBV7-6; clone_size: once; j_call: TRBJ2-3; d_call: TRBD2; cdr3_nt: TGTGCCAGCAGCTCACGGCAACTAGCGCGCAGCACAGATACGCAGTATTTT; cdr3_aa: CASSSRQLARSTDTQYF
v_call: TRBV19; clone_size: NA; j_call: TRBJ1-2; d_call: NA; cdr3_nt: TGTGCCAGTAGTATGGACAGAACGAACTATGGCTACACCTTC; cdr3_aa: CASSMDRTNYGYTF
v_call: TRBV7-2; clone_size: NA; j_call: TRBJ1-5; d_call: NA; cdr3_nt: TGTGCCAGCAGCTTCTCCAGGGGAGGGGTGTATAGCAATCAGCCCCAGCATTTT; cdr3_aa: CASSFSRGGVYSNQPQHF
v_call: TRBV5-4; clone_size: NA; j_call: TRBJ2-3; d_call: NA; cdr3_nt: TGTGCCAGCAGCCCGGAGGTTTGGGATACGCAGTATTTT; cdr3_aa: CASSPEVWDTQYF
v_call: TRBV29-1; clone_size: NA; j_call: TRBJ1-3; d_call: NA; cdr3_nt: TGCAGCGTCGAGCTTACCGGAAACACCATATATTTT; cdr3_aa: CSVELTGNTIYF
v_call: TRBV5-1; clone_size: NA; j_call: TRBJ2-2; d_call: NA; cdr3_nt: TGCGCCAGCAGCTTGGGTCTGAACACCGGGGAGCTGTTTTTT; cdr3_aa: CASSLGLNTGELFF
v_call: TRBV7-2; clone_size: NA; j_call: TRBJ1-5; d_call: NA; cdr3_nt: TGTGCCAGCAGCTTAGTGGCAGGCGCCAACCAGCCCCAGCATTTT; cdr3_aa: CASSLVAGANQPQHF
v_call: TRBV11-2; clone_size: NA; j_call: TRBJ1-1; d_call: TRBD1; cdr3_nt: TGTGCCAGCAGCTTAGATATAGGGACAGGGGGGAACACTGAAGCTTTCTTT; cdr3_aa: CASSLDIGTGGNTEAFF
v_call: TRBV7-5; clone_size: NA; j_call: TRBJ1-2; d_call: NA; cdr3_nt: TGTGCCAGCCGCGGGGGGCGGACCTATGGCTACACCTTC; cdr3_aa: CASRGGRTYGYTF